The 10 T cell receptor beta chains presented below share a single source sample, sequenced in a study of T cells expressing NK-cell markers. TCRdb re-called the 5' RACE reads and gives one entry per CDR3 protein, without DNA. The sample includes 200,000 to 300,000 distinct CDR3 sequences. The specimen was blood T cells: a sorted CD56 or NKG2C T cell subset, CD4+ or CD8+ T cells, or bulk PBMC T cells (not recorded which). These receptors originate from a woman aged 18-70 years in good health.

The rearrangement links TRBV20-1 to TRBJ1-1; TCRdb selects TRBD1, and the lack of DNA leaves this call unchecked. The CDR3 runs to 12 residues. Germline V gene sequence: CDR1 DFQATT, CDR2 SNEGSKA (reference sequence). The CDR3 is CSANNPGTEAFF.

The rearrangement uses TRBV7-2 and TRBJ2-7. This CDR3 spans 11 amino acids. Germline V gene lookup returns CDR1 SGHTA and CDR2 FQGNSA. Here the CDR3 reads CASSPSYEQYF.

The J gene is TRBJ2-1, the V gene TRBV18; TCRdb returns TRBD2, unconfirmable since there is no DNA. CDR3 length: 16 residues. Per the germline V gene, CDR1 is KGHSH and CDR2 is LQKENI. The CDR3 sequence is CASSPQSGSGYNEQFF. Based on the CDR3 plus reference TRBV18 and TRBJ2-1, the full variable domain is NAGVMQNPRHLVRRRGQEARLRCSPMKGHSHVYWYRQLPEEGLKFMVYLQKENIIDESGMPKERFSAEFPKEGPSILRIQQVVRGDSAAYFCASSPQSGSGYNEQFFGPGTRLTVL.

The chain recombines TRBV29-1 with TRBJ2-5; TCRdb's D call, TRBD2, is unchecked because there is no DNA. This CDR3 has 14 residues. Germline-derived CDR1 and CDR2 are SQVTM and ANQGSEA. CDR3 sequence: CSVGRLAGQETQYF.

The gene calls are TRBV12-3 or TRBV12-4 and TRBJ2-2; TCRdb selects TRBD1, and the lack of DNA leaves this call unchecked. The CDR3 has 14 amino acids. The CDR3 here is CASRRRDRDGELFF.

V is TRBV29-1 and J is TRBJ2-1; TCRdb outputs TRBD2, but without DNA this stays unchecked. This CDR3 region has 14 residues. The germline V gene has CDR1 SQVTM and CDR2 ANQGSEA. CDR3 region: CSAYTSGSYNEQFF.

The chain recombines TRBV12-3 or TRBV12-4 with TRBJ2-2; TCRdb proposes TRBD1, but this gene call is untestable without DNA. CDR3 length: 16 residues. CDR3: CASSSGPRGNTGELFF.

The gene calls are TRBV24-1 and TRBJ2-2; the D call of TRBD1 rests on TCRdb alone, since no DNA is present to check it. The CDR3 runs 12 residues. Germline assignment: CDR1 KGHDR and CDR2 SFDVKD. Here the CDR3 reads CATQGSSGELFF.

The V gene is TRBV4-3, the J gene TRBJ2-3; TCRdb names TRBD2, which stays unverified in the absence of DNA. The CDR3 totals 16 residues. Per germline, CDR1 LGHNA and CDR2 YSLEER. This CDR3 reads CASSPGLAGNTDTQYF.

This chain links TRBV10-2 with TRBJ2-5; the D call from TCRdb, TRBD2, cannot be confirmed without DNA. Germline CDR1 reads WSHSY; CDR2 reads SAAADI. The CDR3 is 15 residues long. CDR3: CASRNPATRGETQYF.